The following is a T cell receptor beta chain sequence with its context. The germline V and J ends were trimmed by 3 bases and 4 bases, with 15 bases remaining between them. The CDR3 totals 15 residues. The germline gives CDR1 MGHRA, CDR2 YSYEKL. The record originates from a study of blood T cell repertoires in COVID-19. Method: immunoSEQ multiplex PCR; TCRdb's copy keeps in-frame clones and lacks some. The table shows about 26,000 clones, with about 90% occurring only once. Sequencing was done on a sample of peripheral blood. The receptor's source is a human donor in a cohort sampled during active COVID-19. The chain is built from TRBV4-1 and TRBJ1-2, with D possibly TRBD1 on 5 matching bases. CDR3 sequence: CASSQAVGGVYGYTF. DNA for the CDR3: TGCGCCAGCAGCCAGGCGGTGGGGGGGGTCTATGGCTACACCTTC.